What follows is one TCR beta chain and its context. The sample is drawn from a study of blood T cell repertoires in COVID-19. The overall study: Samples of COVID-19 (acute and convalescent) were obtained from the United States, Italy and Spain. The analysed material was cDNA or gDNA that came from T cells, B-cell-depleted T cells, or PBMCs.

Authors' analysis steps: How many nucleated cells were present was estimated from reference gene primer amplification. TCRdb's table, derived via immunoSEQ multiplex PCR, lists solely in-frame clones and lacks some. That table furnishes V, J and clone size, whereas the DNA furnished D and trimming. Of around 97,000 clones in the sample, 80% to 90% were seen once. From germline, CDR1 is ENHRY and CDR2 SYGVKD. V was pared by 0 bases and J by 4 bases, with 6 bases of the junction left unmatched. This CDR3 is 17 amino acids long. Sequences were obtained from peripheral blood. The chain recombines TRBV10-3 with TRBJ2-2, with 9 bases identical to TRBD1. This sequence was found in a human donor in a cohort sampled during active COVID-19. For the CDR3, the DNA is TGTGCCATCAGTGAGTCAACAGGGGGCCGTGGCACCGGGGAGCTGTTTTTT. Translating it yields CAISESTGGRGTGELFF.